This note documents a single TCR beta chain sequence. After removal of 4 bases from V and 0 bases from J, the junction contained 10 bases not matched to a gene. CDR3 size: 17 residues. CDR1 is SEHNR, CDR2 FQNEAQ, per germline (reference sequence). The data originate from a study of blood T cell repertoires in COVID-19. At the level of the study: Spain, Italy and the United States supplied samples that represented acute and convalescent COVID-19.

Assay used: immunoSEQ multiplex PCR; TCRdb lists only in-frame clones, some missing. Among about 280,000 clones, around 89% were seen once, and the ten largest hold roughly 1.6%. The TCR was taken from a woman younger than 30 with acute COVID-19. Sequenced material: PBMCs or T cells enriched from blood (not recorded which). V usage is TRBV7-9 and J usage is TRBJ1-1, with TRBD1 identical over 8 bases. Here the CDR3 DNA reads TGTGCCAGCAGCTGGCCCAGGACAGGGAGTATGAACACTGAAGCTTTCTTT. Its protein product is CASSWPRTGSMNTEAFF.